A single sample is the source of the 5 T cell receptor beta chains below, sequenced in a study of T cells after yellow fever vaccination (dated by TCRdb to between 2019 and 2020). Library creation used 5' RACE. The sequencer listed for this sample is Illumina HiSeq 2500. TCRdb reran the public reads through fastp at Q25 and MiXCR, keeping productive beta chains. Rows merge per CDR3 protein into single entries with the most common DNA and genes. This sample has more than 95,000 distinct CDR3 sequences in its table, and 7.4% of those were observed once. Of the sample, 2% to 3% is held by the ten largest clones. The sample's treatment or condition label, in plain terms: live attenuated yellow fever vaccine strain. The starting material was CD4+ T cells sorted from PBMCs, obtained 9 to 10 days after the first yellow fever vaccination. The receptors originated from a man younger than 35 who received the YFV17D yellow fever vaccine.

There are many counts of this clonotype. CDR3 protein: CASSPRDRGGGELFF. Here the CDR3 DNA reads TGTGCCAGCAGCCCCCGGGACAGGGGGGGCGGGGAGCTGTTTTTT. The V and J genes are TRBV4-2 and TRBJ2-2; 11 nucleotides match TRBD1. The CDR3 runs to 15 residues. Germline trimming cut 4 bases from V and 7 bases from J; bases unmatched to any gene: 5. Germline values: CDR1 LGHNA, CDR2 YNFKEQ.

A few counts support this clonotype. The V call is TRBV30, the J call TRBJ2-3, with 8 bases matching TRBD2. The CDR3 consists of 13 residues. V lost 3 bases and J lost 3; bases outside the gene matches: 2. Germline CDR1 is GTSNPN and CDR2 is SVGIG (reference sequence). The CDR3 nucleotides are TGTGCCTGGAGCGGGGGGGCAACAGATACGCAGTATTTT. This translates into CAWSGGATDTQYF.

Only a few counts were recorded for this clonotype. The chain links TRBV5-4 to TRBJ1-1; a weak D match, TRBD1 (5 bases). The germline V gene has CDR1 SGHNT and CDR2 YYREEE (reference sequence). V gave up 0 bases and J gave up 1 base, with 13 bases separating them. The CDR3 has 16 amino acids. The CDR3 loop reads CASSLVGGYTNTEAFF. The DNA for the CDR3 is TGTGCCAGCAGCTTGGTCGGGGGATACACGAACACTGAAGCTTTCTTT.

This clonotype was seen many times. The chain links TRBV12-3 or TRBV12-4 to TRBJ2-1; possible D gene TRBD2, 5 bases. The V end was cut by 7 bases, the J end by 8 bases, with 12 bases between. The CDR3 contains 12 residues. Here the CDR3 DNA reads TGTGCCAGCAACCGTGGGAGCGATGAGCAGTTCTTC. Protein: CASNRGSDEQFF.

This clonotype was recorded at least ten times. The rearrangement links TRBV6-6 to TRBJ1-1, with D unclear. Germline loops: CDR1 MNHNY, CDR2 SVGAGI (reference sequence). Trimming took off 6 bases at V and 0 bases at J, with 11 bases between the two ends. The CDR3 has 14 amino acids. CDR3 DNA sequence: TGTGCCAGCAGCAATGTGGTCCTGAACACTGAAGCTTTCTTT. Translation gives CASSNVVLNTEAFF.